A single sample gave rise to the 21 T cell receptor beta chains below, sequenced in a study of radiotherapy plus CTLA-4 blockade in lung cancer. Data came from immunoSEQ multiplex PCR; TCRdb stores just in-frame clones and leaves some out. Here the sample spans 14,000 to 15,000 clones, around three quarters being singletons. The sample here was peripheral blood, taken from a patient treated with radiotherapy plus ipilimumab. These receptors all come from a human donor with non-small cell lung cancer whose response to radiotherapy plus ipilimumab could not be evaluated.

V usage is TRBV10-3 and J usage is TRBJ2-6, with 7 nucleotides matching TRBD1. Per germline, CDR1 ENHRY and CDR2 SYGVKD. The ends lost 6 bases at V and 0 bases at J; junction bases unmatched: 5. The CDR3 has 16 amino acids. The CDR3 loop reads CAISLDRASGANVLTF. The CDR3 coding sequence is TGTGCCATCAGCCTCGACAGGGCCTCTGGGGCCAACGTCCTGACTTTC.

The chain employs TRBV7-6 and TRBJ1-1, with D possibly matching TRBD1 (5 bases). The V gene lost 4 bases and the J gene lost 0 bases, with 6 bases spanning the gap. The CDR3 totals 13 residues. Per the germline V gene, CDR1 is SGHVS and CDR2 is FNYEAQ. Here the CDR3 DNA reads TGTGCCAGCAGCTCAGGGATGAACACTGAAGCTTTCTTT. This encodes CASSSGMNTEAFF.

This clone occurred a few times. V and J are TRBV12-5 and TRBJ2-5; D possibly corresponds to TRBD2 (5 bases). Trimming removed 6 bases from V and 0 bases from J, with 14 bases in between. CDR1 and CDR2 (germline): LGHNT, FRNRAP. This CDR3 contains 15 residues. The CDR3 region has the DNA TGTGCTAGTGGCCCCCGCGGGCTGTACCAAGAGACCCAGTACTTC. Protein sequence: CASGPRGLYQETQYF.

In DNA, the CDR3 is TGTGCCTGGAGTGTACAGGAAATAGAGTATTTT. Translation gives CAWSVQEIEYF. The genes are TRBV30 and TRBJ2-3; D is perhaps TRBD1 (5 bases). CDR3 length: 11 residues. V lost 0 bases to trimming and J lost 13 bases, with 11 bases between them. Germline V gene lookup returns CDR1 GTSNPN and CDR2 SVGIG (reference sequence).

The chain links TRBV6-5 to TRBJ1-2; TRBD1 is a possible D gene (5 bases). Germline CDR1 MNHEY, CDR2 SVGAGI. V lost 0 bases and J 7 bases, leaving 12 bases between the germline ends. The CDR3 loop spans 14 amino acids. In nucleotides, the CDR3 is TGTGCCAGCAGTTACTCGTTCAGGGATGGTGGCTACACCTTC. It specifies CASSYSFRDGGYTF.

This clone was detected only a few times. The chain joins TRBV19 to TRBJ1-1, with 8 nucleotides matching TRBD1. CDR3 length equals 16 residues. V shed 4 bases and J 0 bases; nucleotides not matched to a gene: 7. Germline V lookup: CDR1 LNHDA, CDR2 SQIVND (reference sequence). The CDR3 DNA reads as TGTGCCAGTAGTAATAGGACAGGGACTATGAACACTGAAGCTTTCTTT. This codes for CASSNRTGTMNTEAFF.

The rearrangement links TRBV28 to TRBJ2-1, with D tentatively TRBD2 (6 bases). The V gene lost 0 bases and the J gene lost 8 bases, with 17 bases spanning the gap. The CDR3 contains 16 residues. The germline CDR1 and CDR2 sequences are MDHEN and SYDVKM. In DNA form, the CDR3 reads TGTGCCAGCAGTTTATGGACTAGTAGGTCCACCGATGAGCAGTTCTTC. It translates to CASSLWTSRSTDEQFF.

The chain uses TRBV30 and TRBJ1-5; 7 nucleotides match TRBD1. The CDR3 totals 16 residues. CDR1 GTSNPN and CDR2 SVGIG come from the germline V gene (reference sequence). J gave up 2 bases and V 0 bases, and 7 bases lay outside the gene matches. In nucleotides, the CDR3 is TGTGCCTGGAGTGTACTAATTCAGGGGGGCAATCAGCCCCAGCATTTT. This codes for CAWSVLIQGGNQPQHF.

This chain connects TRBV27 to TRBJ1-2; D is uncertain. The CDR3 runs 13 residues. V lost 2 bases, J lost 5 bases, and 9 bases lay in between. Germline lookup yields CDR1 MNHEY and CDR2 SMNVEV (reference sequence). CDR3 bases: TGTGCCAGCAGTTTAGGTTCGGGGTATGGCTACACCTTC. Protein: CASSLGSGYGYTF.

The chain is built from TRBV7-7 and TRBJ2-2; 8 nucleotides line up with TRBD1. V gave up 5 bases and J gave up 5 bases; unmatched junction bases: 7. Germline V lookup: CDR1 SSHAT, CDR2 FNYEAQ (reference sequence). CDR3 length: 15 residues. The CDR3 spells CASSERTGRTGELFF. Written as DNA, the CDR3 is TGTGCCAGCAGCGAAAGGACAGGGAGAACCGGGGAGCTGTTTTTT.

The gene calls are TRBV5-1 and TRBJ2-5, with 10 positions matching TRBD2. V shed 4 bases, J shed 4 bases, and the junction held 4 bases outside the gene matches. The CDR3 extends over 14 amino acids. Per germline, CDR1 SGHRS and CDR2 YFSETQ. CDR3 protein: CASSPVAGGETQYF. CDR3 nucleotide sequence: TGCGCCAGCAGCCCGGTAGCGGGGGGAGAGACCCAGTACTTC.

V is TRBV6-1 and J is TRBJ1-5, with D possibly matching TRBD1 (6 bases). Germline CDR1 is MNHNS and CDR2 is SASEGT. V was shortened by 4 bases and J by 4 bases, with 11 bases between the two germline ends. The CDR3 sequence is 14 residues long. CDR3 residues: CASSGPGQNQPQHF. In DNA form, the CDR3 reads TGTGCCAGCAGTGGCCCGGGACAAAATCAGCCCCAGCATTTT.

The CDR3 reads CASSSPSRGDTGELFF. The CDR3 nucleotides read TGCGCCAGCAGCTCTCCCTCGCGGGGGGACACCGGGGAGCTGTTTTTT. The chain employs TRBV5-1 and TRBJ2-2, with 8 bases identical to TRBD2. The V and J ends lost 3 bases and 3 bases, in that order; junction bases with no gene match: 7. There are 16 residues in the CDR3. CDR1 and CDR2 (germline): SGHRS, YFSETQ. Full variable domain (rest looked up from reference TRBV5-1 and TRBJ2-2): KAGVTQTPRYLIKTRGQQVTLSCSPISGHRSVSWYQQTPGQGLQFLFEYFSETQRNKGNFPGRFSGRQFSNSRSEMNVSTLELGDSALYLCASSSPSRGDTGELFFGEGSRLTVL.

The chain has TRBV7-2 and TRBJ1-2, with unresolved D. Germline V gene sequence: CDR1 SGHTA, CDR2 FQGNSA. The CDR3 loop spans 14 amino acids. Trimming took 5 bases from V and 4 from J, leaving 14 bases between them. The CDR3 coding sequence is TGTGCCAGCAGCCTTTCCGCAGGCCCCTATGGCTACACCTTC. Translated, it gives CASSLSAGPYGYTF.

The rearrangement links TRBV5-1 to TRBJ2-7; D is possibly TRBD1 (5 bases). The germline V and J ends were trimmed by 3 bases and 7 bases, with 14 bases remaining between them. The CDR3 contains 13 residues. CDR1 is SGHRS and CDR2 is YFSETQ in the germline V gene. The CDR3 nucleotides are TGCGCCAGCAGCTGGACGCAGGGTGGGGAGCAGTACTTC. Its protein product is CASSWTQGGEQYF.

The chain has TRBV21-1 and TRBJ1-5; the table's D call, TRBD1, has no DNA check behind it. TRBV21-1 is deemed a pseudogene. The CDR3 covers 13 residues. CDR3 coding DNA: TGTGCCAGCATCTACAGAAGCAATCAGCCCCAGCATTTT. This gives the protein CASIYRSNQPQHF.

This clone has just a few counts. This chain joins TRBV6-1 and TRBJ2-5; 8 nucleotides match TRBD1. The trim removed 4 bases at V and 4 bases at J, leaving 2 bases unmatched. Germline assignment: CDR1 MNHNS and CDR2 SASEGT. This CDR3 comprises 13 residues. This chain's CDR3 is CASSGDRGETQYF. Here the CDR3 DNA reads TGTGCCAGCAGTGGAGACAGGGGAGAGACCCAGTACTTC.

The rearrangement uses TRBV5-1 and TRBJ2-3, with 11 bases matching TRBD1. This CDR3 region has 19 residues. Looked up from germline, CDR1 is SGHRS and CDR2 is YFSETQ. V was pared by 1 base and J by 3 bases, with 13 bases of the junction left unmatched. This CDR3 reads CASSLIGQGARFGTDTQYF. The CDR3 nucleotides are TGCGCCAGCAGCTTGATCGGACAGGGGGCACGGTTTGGGACAGATACGCAGTATTTT.

This clone was seen once. The rearrangement joins TRBV28 to TRBJ1-6; D not resolved. Germline V gives CDR1 MDHEN, CDR2 SYDVKM. The ends were cut back, 8 bases at V and 0 bases at J, with 11 bases in the middle. CDR3 length equals 15 residues. The DNA of the CDR3 is TGTGCCAGCGGCGGGAGAAGCTCCTATAATTCACCCCTCCACTTT. This gives the protein CASGGRSSYNSPLHF.

This clone was seen more than once but under ten times. This rearrangement joins TRBV6-5 to TRBJ1-4, with 7 bases lining up with TRBD1. Germline loops: CDR1 MNHEY, CDR2 SVGAGI. The J segment lost 4 bases and the V segment lost 6 bases, leaving 5 bases of the junction unmatched. The CDR3 length is 14 residues. For the CDR3, the DNA is TGTGCCAGCAGAAGACAGGGCTTTAATGAAAAACTGTTTTTT. Encoded protein: CASRRQGFNEKLFF.

The chain recombines TRBV6-1 with TRBJ1-6, with D possibly TRBD1 on 5 matching bases. Germline V gene data show CDR1 as MNHNS and CDR2 as SASEGT. Trimming took off 2 bases at V and 14 bases at J, with 16 bases between the two ends. CDR3 length: 14 amino acids. The CDR3 sequence is CASSESRWGGTLHF. The CDR3 coding sequence is TGTGCCAGCAGTGAATCGAGGTGGGGGGGGACCCTCCACTTT.